These 16 T cell receptor beta chains were sequenced from one sample in a study of CD8+CD57+ T cells in acquired aplastic anemia. All sequencing subjects had displayed CD8+CD57+ cell expansion on flow cytometry. CDR3 and TCR beta VDJ profiling relied on genomic DNA as the template. Via MiXCR, TCRdb re-called the reads, giving one row per CDR3 protein. The sample contains 160,000 or so distinct CDR3 sequences, about 50% of which appear only once. The specimen sequenced was sorted CD4+, CD8+, or CD8+CD57+ T cells (not recorded which) from PBMCs. The receptors were sampled from a human donor with aplastic anemia.

This chain joins TRBV6-1 and TRBJ1-2; D is unclear. CDR3 length: 13 residues. CDR1 is MNHNS and CDR2 is SASEGT in the germline V gene. Trimming took 3 bases from V and 8 from J, leaving 13 bases between them. The CDR3: CASSDDPFPGYTF. The CDR3 coding sequence is TGTGCCAGCAGTGACGACCCCTTCCCGGGCTACACCTTC.

This clonotype occurred many times. The chain couples TRBV7-3 to TRBJ2-7; 9 bases agree with TRBD1. V was pared by 5 bases and J by 6 bases, with 8 bases of the junction left unmatched. The length of the CDR3 is 14 residues. Germline CDR1 reads SGHTA; CDR2 reads FQGTGA. CDR3 sequence: CASSPWTGATEQYF. As DNA, the CDR3 is TGTGCCAGCAGCCCCTGGACAGGGGCAACCGAGCAGTACTTC.

This clonotype was counted only a few times. The chain has TRBV20-1 and TRBJ1-1; no clear D. Germline lookup yields CDR1 DFQATT and CDR2 SNEGSKA (reference sequence). The CDR3 runs 11 residues. The V end lost 3 bases, the J end lost 7 bases, and 9 bases lay between the germline ends. The CDR3 here is CSARGGNEAFF. In nucleotides, the CDR3 is TGCAGTGCTAGGGGAGGGAATGAAGCTTTCTTT.

This clonotype was observed at least ten times. The chain combines TRBV19 with TRBJ2-2; D is unclear. V dropped 3 bases and J dropped 5 bases, with 7 bases sitting between them. CDR1 is LNHDA and CDR2 is SQIVND in the germline V gene (reference sequence). This CDR3 is 13 amino acids long. The DNA of the CDR3 is TGTGCCAGTAGTATTAGGGAAACCGGGGAGCTGTTTTTT. It yields the protein CASSIRETGELFF.

Concerning this clonotype: A much more abundant neighbour one base away suggests this may be a read error. The V call is TRBV7-3, the J call TRBJ2-1; D is unclear. Trimming removed 5 bases from V and 7 bases from J, with 12 bases in between. CDR3 length: 13 residues. CDR1 is SGHTA, CDR2 FQGTGA, per germline. The CDR3 DNA reads as TGTGCCAGCAGCGCAGTCGGCCCTAATGAGCAGTTCTTC. Its translation is CASSAVGPNEQFF.

This clonotype was seen at least ten times. The chain is built from TRBV29-1 and TRBJ2-7; no firm D call. The length of the CDR3 is 14 residues. V was shortened by 0 bases and J by 4 bases, with 13 bases between the two germline ends. The germline gives CDR1 SQVTM, CDR2 ANQGSEA. CDR3 sequence: CSVEDLGKPYEQYF. The DNA for the CDR3 is TGCAGCGTTGAAGATTTGGGTAAGCCTTACGAGCAGTACTTC.

This clonotype was counted between two and nine times. V usage is TRBV7-9 and J usage is TRBJ1-6; D uncertain. The CDR3 is 15 amino acids. From germline, CDR1 is SEHNR and CDR2 FQNEAQ (reference sequence). V shed 9 bases and J shed 7 bases, with 19 bases lying between them. The CDR3 protein is CASQRDGYLNSPLHF. CDR3 bases: TGTGCCAGTCAACGAGACGGATACCTCAATTCACCCCTCCACTTT. The whole variable domain, filled in from reference TRBV7-9 and TRBJ1-6, reads DTGVSQNPRHKITKRGQNVTFRCDPISEHNRLYWYRQTLGQGPEFLTYFQNEAQLEKSRLLSDRFSAERPKGSFSTLEIQRTEQGDSAMYLCASQRDGYLNSPLHFGNGTRLTVT.

This rearrangement joins TRBV20-1 to TRBJ1-5; 7 bases are shared with TRBD1. The CDR3 runs 15 residues. Per the germline V gene, CDR1 is DFQATT and CDR2 is SNEGSKA (reference sequence). Losses at the gene ends were 1 base for V and 3 bases for J; bases not matched to a gene: 6. The CDR3 reads CSARASDRNNQPQHF. For the CDR3, the DNA is TGCAGTGCTAGAGCTTCGGACAGGAACAATCAGCCCCAGCATTTT.

This clonotype showed up many times. DNA for the CDR3: TGTGCCAGCAGTGAATTCACAGGGTACACCTACAATGAGCAGTTCTTC. It translates to CASSEFTGYTYNEQFF. The chain uses TRBV25-1 and TRBJ2-1, with D possibly being TRBD1 (6 bases). From germline, CDR1 is MGHDK and CDR2 SYGVNS. Deletions cut 1 base from V and 2 bases from J, with 12 bases between. This CDR3 is 16 amino acids long.

This clonotype has at least ten counts. CDR3 sequence reads: CAWSVRTYEQYF. The CDR3 nucleotides read TGTGCCTGGAGTGTACGGACCTACGAGCAGTACTTC. The rearrangement uses TRBV30 and TRBJ2-7; D is undetermined. Germline V CDR1 and CDR2: GTSNPN, SVGIG (reference sequence). Trimming pared 0 bases from V and 2 bases from J, leaving 5 bases between. The CDR3 length is 12 residues.

This clonotype was found many times. V and J are TRBV29-1 and TRBJ2-1; 12 bases are shared with TRBD2. The CDR3 spans 15 residues. Germline CDR1 SQVTM, CDR2 ANQGSEA. The J segment lost 7 bases and the V segment lost 3 bases, leaving 7 bases of the junction unmatched. The CDR3 nucleotides are TGCAGCGTTGACGGACTAGCGGGGCTGATGAATGAGCAGTTCTTC. Translation gives CSVDGLAGLMNEQFF.

Remarks on this clonotype: The CDR3 end shows no conserved phenylalanine or tryptophan, and so a read error is likely. The CDR3 coding sequence is TGTGCCATCAGTGAGCCGGGACTAGCGGGCTACGAGCAGTACCTC. This translates into CAISEPGLAGYEQYL. The chain uses TRBV10-3 and TRBJ2-7; TRBD2 aligns across 12 bases. Germline loops: CDR1 ENHRY, CDR2 SYGVKD. The CDR3 has 15 amino acids. With 2 bases clipped from V and 3 bases from J, the junction kept 2 bases outside the gene matches.

The chain combines TRBV6-1 with TRBJ2-1; possible D gene TRBD2, 6 bases. V was cut by 5 bases and J by 1 base, with 15 bases left in between. CDR1 and CDR2 from the germline V gene are MNHNS and SASEGT. CDR3 size: 16 residues. The CDR3 DNA is TGTGCCAGCAGTAATGGGCGCGGGGATTCCTACAATGAGCAGTTCTTC. Its translation is CASSNGRGDSYNEQFF.

V and J are TRBV4-3 and TRBJ1-2, with D perhaps TRBD1 (5 bases). V was pared by 0 bases and J by 4 bases, with 15 bases between. The CDR3 contains 16 residues. Germline-derived CDR1 and CDR2 are LGHNA and YSLEER. CDR3 sequence reads: CASSQDLEGTFYGYTF. The CDR3 nucleotides are TGCGCCAGCAGCCAAGATCTCGAGGGGACCTTCTATGGCTACACCTTC.

The chain carries TRBV20-1 and TRBJ2-5; D possibly corresponds to TRBD1 (6 bases). Trimming shortened V by 8 bases and J by 5 bases, and 15 bases separated the two germline ends. The CDR3 runs to 12 residues. Germline V gives CDR1 DFQATT, CDR2 SNEGSKA (reference sequence). The CDR3 loop reads CSSNSQGETQYF. CDR3 in DNA: TGCAGTTCTAATTCACAGGGCGAGACCCAGTACTTC.

The chain uses TRBV7-9 and TRBJ2-7; D unresolved. The CDR3 covers 11 residues. Per germline, CDR1 SEHNR and CDR2 FQNEAQ (reference sequence). V was trimmed by 6 bases and J by 5 bases, leaving 8 bases between them. The CDR3 is CASRAGHEQYF. The DNA of the CDR3 is TGTGCCAGCAGGGCAGGCCACGAGCAGTACTTC. Full variable domain (missing parts from reference TRBV7-9 and TRBJ2-7): DTGVSQNPRHKITKRGQNVTFRCDPISEHNRLYWYRQTLGQGPEFLTYFQNEAQLEKSRLLSDRFSAERPKGSFSTLEIQRTEQGDSAMYLCASRAGHEQYFGPGTRLTVT.